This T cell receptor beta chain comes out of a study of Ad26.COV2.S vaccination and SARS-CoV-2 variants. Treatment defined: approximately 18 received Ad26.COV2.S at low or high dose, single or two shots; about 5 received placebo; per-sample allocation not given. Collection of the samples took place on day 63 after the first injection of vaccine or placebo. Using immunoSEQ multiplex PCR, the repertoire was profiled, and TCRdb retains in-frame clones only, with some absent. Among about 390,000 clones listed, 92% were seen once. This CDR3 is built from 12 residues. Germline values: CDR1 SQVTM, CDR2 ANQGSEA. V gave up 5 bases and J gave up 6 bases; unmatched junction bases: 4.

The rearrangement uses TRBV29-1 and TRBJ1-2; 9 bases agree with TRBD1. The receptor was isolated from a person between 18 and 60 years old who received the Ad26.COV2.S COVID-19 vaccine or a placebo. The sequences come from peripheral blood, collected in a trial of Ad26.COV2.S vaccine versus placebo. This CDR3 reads CSVRRDRDGYTF. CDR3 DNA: TGCAGCGTTCGCCGGGACAGGGATGGCTACACCTTC. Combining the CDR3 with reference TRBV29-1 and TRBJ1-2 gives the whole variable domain SAVISQKPSRDICQRGTSLTIQCQVDSQVTMMFWYRQQPGQSLTLIATANQGSEATYESGFVIDKFPISRPNLTFSTLTVSNMSPEDSSIYLCSVRRDRDGYTFGSGTRLTVV.